The entry below describes one T cell receptor beta chain. Its antigen remains unknown. The entry originates in a study of identical twins. All donors were healthy Caucasians. Study-level findings and limits: Whereas memory repertoires showed no such difference, abundant cord blood beta clonotypes carried fewer insertions.

TCRdb fed the 5' RACE reads into MiXCR, producing one record per CDR3 protein. The profile covers hundreds of thousands of distinct CDR3 sequences, with around a sixth appearing a single time and about an eighth taken by the ten largest. Looked up from germline, CDR1 is MNHNS and CDR2 is SASEGT. The germline V and J ends were trimmed by 1 base and 4 bases, with 19 bases remaining between them. The CDR3 loop spans 17 amino acids. The sample was also linked to a second study, of T cells expressing NK-cell markers. That paper states: The authors restricted sorting to alpha-beta TCR T cells with an anti-gamma-delta TCR antibody in several experiments.

This TCR derives from a young woman in good health. The sequenced material came from PBMCs. The chain couples TRBV6-1 to TRBJ1-2; D ambiguous. The chain's CDR3 is CASSEEPSGSASYGYTF. The DNA of the CDR3 is TGTGCCAGCAGTGAAGAGCCATCGGGCTCGGCGAGCTATGGCTACACCTTC.